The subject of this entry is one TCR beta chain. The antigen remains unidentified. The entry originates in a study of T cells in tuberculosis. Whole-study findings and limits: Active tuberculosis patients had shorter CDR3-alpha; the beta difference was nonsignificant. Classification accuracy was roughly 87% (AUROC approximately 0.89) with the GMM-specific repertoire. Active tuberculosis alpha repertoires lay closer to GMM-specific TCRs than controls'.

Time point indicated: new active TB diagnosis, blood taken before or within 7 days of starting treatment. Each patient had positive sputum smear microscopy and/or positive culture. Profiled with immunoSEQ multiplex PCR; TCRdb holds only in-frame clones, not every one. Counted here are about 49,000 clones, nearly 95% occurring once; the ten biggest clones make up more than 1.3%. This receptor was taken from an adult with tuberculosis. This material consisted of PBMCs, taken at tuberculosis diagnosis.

The CDR3 DNA reads TGTGCCAGCAGCGTAGGAGGACCGAACAAGGGGAAGGCCGGGGAGCTGTTTTTT. The encoded protein is CASSVGGPNKGKAGELFF. The chain links TRBV9 to TRBJ2-2; a weak D match, TRBD1 (5 bases). Trimming cost V 0 bases and J 6 bases, with 21 bases left between them. This CDR3 has 18 residues. The germline V gene encodes CDR1 SGDLS and CDR2 YYNGEE. Full variable domain (remainder filled in from reference TRBV9 and TRBJ2-2): DSGVTQTPKHLITATGQRVTLRCSPRSGDLSVYWYQQSLDQGLQFLIQYYNGEERAKGNILERFSAQQFPDLHSELNLSSLELGDSALYFCASSVGGPNKGKAGELFFGEGSRLTVL.